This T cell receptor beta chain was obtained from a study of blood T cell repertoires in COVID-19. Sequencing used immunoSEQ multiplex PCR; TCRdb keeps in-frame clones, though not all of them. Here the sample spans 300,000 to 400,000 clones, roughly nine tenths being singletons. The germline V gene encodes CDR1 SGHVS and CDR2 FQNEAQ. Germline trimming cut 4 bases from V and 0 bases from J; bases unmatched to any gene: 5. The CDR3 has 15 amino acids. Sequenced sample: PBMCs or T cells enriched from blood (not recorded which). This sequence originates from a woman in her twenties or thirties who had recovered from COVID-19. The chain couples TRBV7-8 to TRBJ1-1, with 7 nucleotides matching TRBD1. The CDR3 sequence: CASSSRQGMNTEAFF. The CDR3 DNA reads TGTGCCAGCAGCTCCAGACAGGGCATGAACACTGAAGCTTTCTTT.